Listed here are 7 T cell receptor beta chains from one sample, sequenced in a study of blood T cells in healthy people across ages. The second PCR ran about 6 to 12 cycles with a sample-barcoded 5' primer and J-beta primers. In TCRdb, the 5' RACE reads were re-called with MiXCR into one record per CDR3 protein. The sample includes about 290,000 distinct CDR3 sequences, 25% to 30% of them seen just once. The sequencing input was blood. These TCRs come from an older woman in good health.

This clonotype was observed a handful of times. The V call is TRBV28, the J call TRBJ1-2; 11 bases are a match to TRBD1. The CDR3 totals 13 residues. The germline gives CDR1 MDHEN, CDR2 SYDVKM. V was clipped by 11 bases and J by 7 bases; unmatched bases: 9. The CDR3 protein is CAEQRTGGFGYTF. The DNA for the CDR3 is TGTGCCGAGCAACGGACAGGGGGCTTTGGCTACACCTTC.

The V and J genes are TRBV5-4 and TRBJ2-5; a weak D match, TRBD1 (6 bases). This CDR3 has 15 amino acids. CDR1 is SGHNT, CDR2 YYREEE, per germline (reference sequence). The V end was cut by 4 bases, the J end by 3 bases, with 16 bases between. CDR3 sequence reads: CASSHQGKGEETQYF. The DNA of the CDR3 is TGTGCCAGCAGCCACCAGGGGAAGGGGGAAGAGACCCAGTACTTC.

The chain has TRBV4-3 and TRBJ2-5; D is ambiguous. V lost 0 bases and J 0 bases, leaving 2 bases between the germline ends. Germline CDR1 and CDR2: LGHNA and YSLEER. The CDR3 totals 13 residues. The CDR3 DNA is TGCGCCAGCAGCCAAGACCACCAAGAGACCCAGTACTTC. Protein product: CASSQDHQETQYF.

In the case of this clonotype: The junction differs from germline at one of its ends, possibly a read error. The chain has TRBV7-2 and TRBJ1-4; no firm D call. The CDR3 contains 13 residues. Per germline, CDR1 SGHTA and CDR2 FQGNSA. This chain's CDR3 is CASSDPGREKLLF. The CDR3 DNA is TGTGCCAGCAGCGATCCCGGGCGGGAAAAACTGCTTTTT.

This clonotype was observed at least ten times. As DNA, the CDR3 is TGTGCCAGCAGCCAAACTAGCGGGAGGGCCCGAGAGACCCAGTACTTC. Its translation is CASSQTSGRARETQYF. The chain is built from TRBV3-1 and TRBJ2-5, with TRBD2 identical over 13 bases. V dropped 2 bases and J dropped 4; count of bases not matched to a gene: 4. The CDR3 consists of 16 residues. Germline assignment: CDR1 LGHDT and CDR2 YNNKEL (reference sequence).

The rearrangement joins TRBV28 to TRBJ1-2, with 7 nucleotides matching TRBD1. The CDR3 extends over 12 amino acids. With 3 bases clipped from V and 11 bases from J, the junction kept 6 bases outside the gene matches. Germline CDR1 MDHEN, CDR2 SYDVKM. This CDR3 is CASSLGQSLYTF. For the CDR3, the DNA is TGTGCCAGCAGTTTGGGACAGAGCCTTTACACCTTC.

This clonotype showed up just a few times. A read error may produce the germline difference seen at one junction end. This chain links TRBV6-5 with TRBJ1-3; 7 nucleotides agree with TRBD1. This CDR3 is built from 15 residues. The germline V gene encodes CDR1 MNHEY and CDR2 SVGAGI. The DNA of the CDR3 is TGTGCCAGCAGTTACGACAGGGCTTCTGGAAACACCGTATATTTT. Translation: CASSYDRASGNTVYF.